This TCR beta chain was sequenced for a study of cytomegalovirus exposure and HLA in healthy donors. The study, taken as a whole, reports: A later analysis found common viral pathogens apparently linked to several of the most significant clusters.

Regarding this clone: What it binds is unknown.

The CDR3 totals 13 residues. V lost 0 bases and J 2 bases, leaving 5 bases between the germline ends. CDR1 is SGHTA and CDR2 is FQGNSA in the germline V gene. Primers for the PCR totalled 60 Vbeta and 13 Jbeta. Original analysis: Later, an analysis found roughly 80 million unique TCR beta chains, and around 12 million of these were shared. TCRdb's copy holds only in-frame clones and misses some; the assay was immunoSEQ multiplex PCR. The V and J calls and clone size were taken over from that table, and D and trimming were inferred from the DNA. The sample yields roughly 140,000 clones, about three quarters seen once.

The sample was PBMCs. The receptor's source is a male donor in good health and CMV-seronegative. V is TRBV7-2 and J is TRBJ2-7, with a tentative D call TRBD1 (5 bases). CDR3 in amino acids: CASSLAGAYEQYF. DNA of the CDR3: TGTGCCAGCAGCTTAGCAGGGGCCTACGAGCAGTACTTC.